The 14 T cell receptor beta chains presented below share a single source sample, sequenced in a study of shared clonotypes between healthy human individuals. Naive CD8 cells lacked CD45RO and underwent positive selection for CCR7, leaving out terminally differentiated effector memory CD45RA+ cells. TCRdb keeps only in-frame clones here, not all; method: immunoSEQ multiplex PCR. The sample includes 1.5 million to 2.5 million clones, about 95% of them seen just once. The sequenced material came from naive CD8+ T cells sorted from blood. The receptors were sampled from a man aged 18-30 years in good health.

Here the CDR3 DNA reads TGTGCCAGCAGTGAAGGACGGGTTATTCAAGAGACCCAGTACTTC. As protein: CASSEGRVIQETQYF. V and J are TRBV2 and TRBJ2-5; D uncertain. The germline V gene has CDR1 SNHLY and CDR2 FYNNEI. The CDR3 runs to 15 residues. Trimming removed 1 base at V and 2 bases at J, with 11 bases between.

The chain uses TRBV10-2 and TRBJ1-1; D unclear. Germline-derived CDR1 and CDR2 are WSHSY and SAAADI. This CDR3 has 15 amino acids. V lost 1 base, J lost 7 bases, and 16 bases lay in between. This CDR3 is CASSEFPSVGSEAFF. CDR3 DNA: TGCGCCAGCAGTGAGTTCCCTTCCGTGGGGAGTGAAGCTTTCTTT.

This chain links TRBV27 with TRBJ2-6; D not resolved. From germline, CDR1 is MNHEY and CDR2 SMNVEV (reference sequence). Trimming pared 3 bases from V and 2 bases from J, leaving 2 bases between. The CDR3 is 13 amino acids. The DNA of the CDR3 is TGTGCCAGCAGTTTCACTGGGGCCAACGTCCTGACTTTC. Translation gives CASSFTGANVLTF.

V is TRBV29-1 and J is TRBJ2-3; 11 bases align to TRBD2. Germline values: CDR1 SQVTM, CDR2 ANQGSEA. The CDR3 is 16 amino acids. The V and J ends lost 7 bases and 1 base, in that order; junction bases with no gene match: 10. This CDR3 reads CSETGLAETGTDTQYF. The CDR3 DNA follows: TGCAGCGAGACGGGACTAGCGGAGACAGGCACAGATACGCAGTATTTT.

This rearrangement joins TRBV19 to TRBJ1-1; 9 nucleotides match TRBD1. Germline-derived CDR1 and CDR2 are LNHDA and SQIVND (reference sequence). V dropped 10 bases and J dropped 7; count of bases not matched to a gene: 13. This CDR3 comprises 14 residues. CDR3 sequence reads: CANATGGADGEAFF. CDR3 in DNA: TGTGCCAACGCGACAGGGGGAGCGGACGGTGAAGCTTTCTTT.

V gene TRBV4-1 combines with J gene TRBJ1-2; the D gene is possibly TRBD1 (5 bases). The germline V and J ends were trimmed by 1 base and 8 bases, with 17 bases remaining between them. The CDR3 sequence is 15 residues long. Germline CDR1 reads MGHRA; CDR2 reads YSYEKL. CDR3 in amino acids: CASSQVDWGLEGYTF. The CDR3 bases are TGCGCCAGCAGCCAAGTTGATTGGGGCCTTGAGGGCTACACCTTC.

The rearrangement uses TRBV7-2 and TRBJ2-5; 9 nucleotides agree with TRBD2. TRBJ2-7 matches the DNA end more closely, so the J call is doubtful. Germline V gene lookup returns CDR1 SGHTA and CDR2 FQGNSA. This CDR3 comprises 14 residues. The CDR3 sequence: CASSLFSGGYEQYF. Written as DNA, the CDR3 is TGTGCCAGCAGCTTATTTAGCGGGGGTTACGAGCAGTACTTC.

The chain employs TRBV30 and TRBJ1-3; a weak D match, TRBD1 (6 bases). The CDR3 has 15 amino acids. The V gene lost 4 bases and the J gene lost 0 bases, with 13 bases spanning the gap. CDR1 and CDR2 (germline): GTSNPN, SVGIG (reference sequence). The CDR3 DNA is TGTGCCTGGACCATAGGGGGGGGCTCTGGAAACACCATATATTTT. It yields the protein CAWTIGGGSGNTIYF.

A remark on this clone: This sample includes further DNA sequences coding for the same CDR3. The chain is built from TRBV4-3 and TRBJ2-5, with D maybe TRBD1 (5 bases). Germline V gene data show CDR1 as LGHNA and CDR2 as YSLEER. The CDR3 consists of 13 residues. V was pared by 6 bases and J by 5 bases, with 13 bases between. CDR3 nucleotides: TGCGCCAGCAGTCTGGACATCGAGGAGACCCAGTACTTC. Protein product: CASSLDIEETQYF.

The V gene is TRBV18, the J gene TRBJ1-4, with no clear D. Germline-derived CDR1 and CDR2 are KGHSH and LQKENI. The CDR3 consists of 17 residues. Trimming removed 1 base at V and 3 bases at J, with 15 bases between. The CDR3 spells CASSPLTDGDPNEKLFF. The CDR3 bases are TGTGCCAGCTCACCACTCACAGACGGAGACCCTAATGAAAAACTGTTTTTT. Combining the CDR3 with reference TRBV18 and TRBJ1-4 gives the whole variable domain NAGVMQNPRHLVRRRGQEARLRCSPMKGHSHVYWYRQLPEEGLKFMVYLQKENIIDESGMPKERFSAEFPKEGPSILRIQQVVRGDSAAYFCASSPLTDGDPNEKLFFGSGTQLSVL.

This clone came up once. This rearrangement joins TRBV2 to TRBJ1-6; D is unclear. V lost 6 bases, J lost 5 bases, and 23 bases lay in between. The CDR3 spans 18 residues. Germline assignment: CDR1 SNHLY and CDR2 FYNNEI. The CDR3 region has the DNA TGTGCCAGCAGAGATTATTTCGGGCCTATTACGGATAATTCACCCCTCCACTTT. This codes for CASRDYFGPITDNSPLHF. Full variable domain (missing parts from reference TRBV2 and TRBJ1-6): EPEVTQTPSHQVTQMGQEVILRCVPISNHLYFYWYRQILGQKVEFLVSFYNNEISEKSEIFDDQFSVERPDGSNFTLKIRSTKLEDSAMYFCASRDYFGPITDNSPLHFGNGTRLTVT.

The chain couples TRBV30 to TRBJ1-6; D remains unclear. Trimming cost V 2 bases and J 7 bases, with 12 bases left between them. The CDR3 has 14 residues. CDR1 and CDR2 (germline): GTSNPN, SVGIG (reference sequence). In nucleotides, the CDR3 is TGTGCCTGGAGTCTGAGCAGTACCAATTCACCCCTCCACTTT. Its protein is CAWSLSSTNSPLHF.

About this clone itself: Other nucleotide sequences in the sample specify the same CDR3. Written as DNA, the CDR3 is TGCGCCAGCAGCCAAGATCTAGGGGGTGAGCAGTTCTTC. Its protein product is CASSQDLGGEQFF. The V gene is TRBV4-3, the J gene TRBJ2-1, with a tentative D call TRBD1 (6 bases). The length of the CDR3 is 13 residues. Trimming cost V 0 bases and J 9 bases, with 9 bases left between them. Germline V CDR1 and CDR2: LGHNA, YSLEER.

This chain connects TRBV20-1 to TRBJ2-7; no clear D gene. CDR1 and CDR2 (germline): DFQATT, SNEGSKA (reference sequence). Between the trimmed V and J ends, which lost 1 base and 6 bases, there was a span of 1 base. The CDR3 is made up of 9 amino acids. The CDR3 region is CSARGEQYF. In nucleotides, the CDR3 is TGCAGTGCTAGAGGCGAGCAGTACTTC.